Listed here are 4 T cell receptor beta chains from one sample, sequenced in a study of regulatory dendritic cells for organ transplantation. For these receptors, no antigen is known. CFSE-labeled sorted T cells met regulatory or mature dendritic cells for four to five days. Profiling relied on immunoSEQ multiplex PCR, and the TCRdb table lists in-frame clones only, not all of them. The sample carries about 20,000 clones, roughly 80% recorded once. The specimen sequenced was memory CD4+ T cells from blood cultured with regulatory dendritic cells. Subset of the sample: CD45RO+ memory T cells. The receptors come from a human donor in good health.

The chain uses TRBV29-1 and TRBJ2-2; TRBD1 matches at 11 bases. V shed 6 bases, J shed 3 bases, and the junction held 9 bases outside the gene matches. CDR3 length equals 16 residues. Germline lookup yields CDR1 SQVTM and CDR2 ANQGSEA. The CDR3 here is CSVRTGGYTYTGELFF. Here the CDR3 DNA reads TGCAGCGTCCGGACAGGGGGCTATACGTACACCGGGGAGCTGTTTTTT.

The CDR3 DNA sequence: TGCGCCAGCAGCCAATTGACAGGTTCTGGAAACACCATATATTTT. Its protein is CASSQLTGSGNTIYF. The V and J genes are TRBV4-3 and TRBJ1-3, with a possible D match to TRBD1 (6 bases). Trimming cost V 2 bases and J 1 base, with 9 bases left between them. Germline-derived CDR1 and CDR2 are LGHNA and YSLEER. The CDR3 totals 15 residues.

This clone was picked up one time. This CDR3 is CASLASGYNEQFF. CDR3 coding DNA: TGTGCCAGCCTTGCTAGCGGTTACAATGAGCAGTTCTTC. The chain uses TRBV28 and TRBJ2-1, with 7 bases matching TRBD2. With V trimmed by 8 bases and J by 4 bases, 5 bases remained unmatched. Germline CDR1 and CDR2: MDHEN and SYDVKM. The CDR3 loop spans 13 amino acids. The full variable domain, with the rest looked up from reference TRBV28 and TRBJ2-1, is DVKVTQSSRYLVKRTGEKVFLECVQDMDHENMFWYRQDPGLGLRLIYFSYDVKMKEKGDIPEGYSVSREKKERFSLILESASTNQTSMYLCASLASGYNEQFFGPGTRLTVL.

The CDR3 region is CASSGQVAGELFF. CDR3 DNA: TGTGCCAGTAGTGGACAGGTTGCCGGGGAGCTGTTTTTT. This chain joins TRBV19 and TRBJ2-2, with 7 bases that match TRBD1. Looked up from germline, CDR1 is LNHDA and CDR2 is SQIVND (reference sequence). The CDR3 has 13 residues. Losses at the gene ends were 5 bases for V and 6 bases for J; bases not matched to a gene: 3.